Included here is one TCR beta chain sequence, with context. CDR3 length: 15 amino acids. Germline CDR1 is SEHNR and CDR2 is FQNEAQ (reference sequence). V gave up 4 bases and J gave up 4 bases; unmatched junction bases: 6. This record belongs to a study of T cell changes during pregnancy in multiple sclerosis. Libraries were prepared by immunoSEQ multiplex PCR; TCRdb keeps only in-frame clonotypes and omits some of them. Altogether tens of thousands of clones are present, 75% to 95% being singletons, with the ten largest covering roughly 5%. This specimen consisted of CD8+ T cells from peripheral blood mononuclear cells, obtained before pregnancy. This chain links TRBV7-9 with TRBJ2-1; TRBD1 aligns across 8 bases. The sequence was collected from a female donor with multiple sclerosis, enrolled in a pregnancy study. This CDR3 reads CASSSRQGRYNEQFF. DNA for the CDR3: TGTGCCAGCAGCTCTCGACAGGGGAGATACAATGAGCAGTTCTTC.